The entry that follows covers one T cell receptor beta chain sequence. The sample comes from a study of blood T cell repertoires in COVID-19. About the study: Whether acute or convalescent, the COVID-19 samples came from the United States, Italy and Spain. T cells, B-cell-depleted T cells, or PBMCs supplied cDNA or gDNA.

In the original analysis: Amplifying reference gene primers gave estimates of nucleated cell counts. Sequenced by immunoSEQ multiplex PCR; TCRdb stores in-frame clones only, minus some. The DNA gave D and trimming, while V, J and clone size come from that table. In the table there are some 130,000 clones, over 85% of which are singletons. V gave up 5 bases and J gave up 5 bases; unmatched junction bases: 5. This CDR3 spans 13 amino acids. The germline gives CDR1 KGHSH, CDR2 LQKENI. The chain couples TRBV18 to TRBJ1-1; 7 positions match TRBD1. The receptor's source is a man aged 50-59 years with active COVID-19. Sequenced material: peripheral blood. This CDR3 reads CASSTQGRTEAFF. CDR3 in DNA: TGTGCCAGCTCAACACAGGGGCGGACTGAAGCTTTCTTT. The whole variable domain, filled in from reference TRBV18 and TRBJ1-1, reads NAGVMQNPRHLVRRRGQEARLRCSPMKGHSHVYWYRQLPEEGLKFMVYLQKENIIDESGMPKERFSAEFPKEGPSILRIQQVVRGDSAAYFCASSTQGRTEAFFGQGTRLTVV.